The 27 T cell receptor beta chains listed next were all sequenced from one sample in a study of CD8 T cell repertoires and HIV-1 epitope variants. Using immunoSEQ multiplex PCR, the repertoire was profiled, and TCRdb retains in-frame clones only, with some absent. The sample contains several thousand clones, 64% of which appear only once. The antigens of these receptors remain unknown. The sequencing sample was made of cultured CD8+ T cells derived from PBMCs. The receptors come from a male donor with HIV.

This clone was seen just once. CDR3 bases: TGTGCCAGCAGTGAATATAACTTTTGGACCCAGTACTTC. It encodes CASSEYNFWTQYF. This chain joins TRBV6-1 and TRBJ2-5; D is unclear. This CDR3 is built from 13 residues. Per germline, CDR1 MNHNS and CDR2 SASEGT. V was cut by 2 bases and J by 7 bases, with 11 bases left in between.

This clone was seen only a few times. The chain uses TRBV5-1 and TRBJ2-1, with D perhaps matching TRBD1 or TRBD2 (5 bases each). Germline V CDR1 and CDR2: SGHRS, YFSETQ. The CDR3 is 12 amino acids. The germline V and J ends were trimmed by 0 bases and 8 bases, with 6 bases remaining between them. The CDR3 sequence: CASSLGGDEQFF. DNA for the CDR3: TGCGCCAGCAGCTTGGGAGGGGATGAGCAGTTCTTC.

This clone was seen a single time. For the CDR3, the DNA is TGTGCCAGCAGTTTAGTCACGGAGGCTAACTATGGCTACACCTTC. This gives the protein CASSLVTEANYGYTF. This rearrangement joins TRBV28 to TRBJ1-2, with unresolved D. Germline assignment: CDR1 MDHEN and CDR2 SYDVKM. V lost 2 bases and J lost 0, with 10 bases in between. The CDR3 is 15 residues long.

The V and J genes are TRBV28 and TRBJ1-1; a possible D gene is TRBD1 (5 bases). Germline CDR1 is MDHEN and CDR2 is SYDVKM. The CDR3 has 17 residues. The V end was cut by 1 base, the J end by 1 base, with 16 bases between. CDR3 in DNA: TGTGCCAGCAGTTTATTTTTGCGGGGCACGGCGAACACTGAAGCTTTCTTT. Residues: CASSLFLRGTANTEAFF.

This clone occurred a few times. The genes are TRBV6-5 and TRBJ2-2; 7 bases fit TRBD2. CDR1 and CDR2 (germline): MNHEY, SVGAGI. The CDR3 is made up of 15 amino acids. J was trimmed by 4 bases and V by 6 bases; bases with no gene match: 8. CDR3 DNA sequence: TGTGCCAGCAGGTTGGGGGGGACGGCCACCGGGGAGCTGTTTTTT. Amino acids: CASRLGGTATGELFF.

This clone is termed medium-sized. The gene calls are TRBV19 and TRBJ1-1, with D perhaps TRBD1 (5 bases). The V end was cut by 5 bases, the J end by 0 bases, with 13 bases between. CDR1 LNHDA and CDR2 SQIVND come from the germline V gene (reference sequence). The CDR3 is 15 amino acids. CDR3 sequence reads: CASSDYGALNTEAFF. As DNA, the CDR3 is TGTGCCAGTAGTGATTACGGGGCTCTGAACACTGAAGCTTTCTTT.

The chain uses TRBV7-9 and TRBJ2-7; D remains ambiguous. CDR1 is SEHNR and CDR2 is FQNEAQ in the germline V gene (reference sequence). Trimming left V 4 bases short and J 2 bases short, with 3 bases between. CDR3 length equals 11 residues. The CDR3 sequence: CASSWTYEQYF. The CDR3 DNA sequence: TGTGCCAGCAGCTGGACCTACGAGCAGTACTTC.

This clone was seen a single time. V is TRBV4-1 and J is TRBJ2-1; D might be TRBD2 (5 bases). Germline CDR1 MGHRA, CDR2 YSYEKL. The V gene lost 0 bases and the J gene lost 3 bases, with 6 bases spanning the gap. The CDR3 sequence is 14 residues long. CDR3 region: CASSQESGYNEQFF. CDR3 nucleotide sequence: TGCGCCAGCAGCCAAGAAAGCGGCTACAATGAGCAGTTCTTC.

The V call is TRBV7-9, the J call TRBJ2-7, with D tentatively TRBD1 (6 bases). V dropped 2 bases and J dropped 3 bases, with 11 bases sitting between them. The CDR3 contains 14 residues. The germline V gene has CDR1 SEHNR and CDR2 FQNEAQ (reference sequence). The CDR3 reads CASSLSDSSYEQYF. Written as DNA, the CDR3 is TGTGCCAGCAGCTTATCGGACAGTAGCTACGAGCAGTACTTC.

In this sample, this clone turned up a few times. This chain links TRBV7-9 with TRBJ1-2, with TRBD1 matching 7 bases. CDR3 length: 15 amino acids. Germline V gene sequence: CDR1 SEHNR, CDR2 FQNEAQ (reference sequence). J was trimmed by 4 bases and V by 4 bases; bases with no gene match: 9. CDR3 region: CASSSQMTGIYGYTF. As DNA, the CDR3 is TGTGCCAGCAGCTCACAAATGACAGGGATCTATGGCTACACCTTC.

The J gene is TRBJ2-5, the V gene TRBV11-2, with D unresolved. Trimming took 1 base from V and 2 from J, leaving 8 bases between them. The germline V gene encodes CDR1 SGHAT and CDR2 FQNNGV. The length of the CDR3 is 14 residues. The DNA for the CDR3 is TGTGCCAGCAGCTTAGTTTCGAAACAAGAGACCCAGTACTTC. Translating it yields CASSLVSKQETQYF.

The rearrangement uses TRBV7-6 and TRBJ2-2, with D possibly being TRBD2 (6 bases). CDR3 length equals 15 residues. Germline V lookup: CDR1 SGHVS, CDR2 FNYEAQ. V was shortened by 2 bases and J by 7 bases, with 14 bases between the two germline ends. CDR3 amino acids: CASSLSGGAGGELFF. As DNA, the CDR3 is TGTGCCAGCAGCTTAAGTGGAGGGGCGGGCGGGGAGCTGTTTTTT.

CDR3 residues: CASSSGTALHF. Written as DNA, the CDR3 is TGTGCCAGCAGTTCCGGGACAGCCCTCCACTTT. The chain combines TRBV27 with TRBJ1-6; TRBD1 matches 7 bases. With 4 bases clipped from V and 14 bases from J, the junction kept 2 bases outside the gene matches. The germline gives CDR1 MNHEY, CDR2 SMNVEV (reference sequence). The CDR3 runs to 11 residues.

This clone is categorized as medium-sized. This specimen includes other DNA sequences encoding the same CDR3. The chain couples TRBV10-3 to TRBJ1-1; TRBD1 might be the D (5 bases). The CDR3 loop spans 12 amino acids. Germline CDR1 and CDR2: ENHRY and SYGVKD. V was shortened by 3 bases and J by 3 bases, with 5 bases between the two germline ends. The CDR3, as DNA: TGTGCCATCAGTGAAGGGGACACTGAAGCTTTCTTT. It specifies CAISEGDTEAFF.

This sequence joins TRBV27 and TRBJ1-1; the D is unclear. Per germline, CDR1 MNHEY and CDR2 SMNVEV (reference sequence). The V end lost 6 bases, the J end lost 1 base, and 6 bases lay between the germline ends. The CDR3 sequence is 12 residues long. CDR3 sequence: CASREQNTEAFF. Here the CDR3 DNA reads TGTGCCAGCAGGGAACAGAACACTGAAGCTTTCTTT.

In this sample, this clone is medium-sized. The chain couples TRBV19 to TRBJ2-2; D unresolved. The ends were cut back, 3 bases at V and 4 bases at J, with 9 bases in the middle. The CDR3 consists of 14 residues. Germline CDR1 and CDR2: LNHDA and SQIVND (reference sequence). CDR3 in amino acids: CASSIRGSTGELFF. The CDR3 nucleotides are TGTGCCAGTAGTATTAGAGGATCCACCGGGGAGCTGTTTTTT.

The genes are TRBV5-6 and TRBJ1-2; D might be TRBD1 (5 bases). The CDR3 runs 13 residues. Germline V lookup: CDR1 SGHDT, CDR2 YYEEEE. Trimming stripped 2 bases from V and 2 bases from J, with 7 bases between. The CDR3 coding sequence is TGTGCCAGCAGCTTCGGGGACAACTATGGCTACACCTTC. The encoded protein is CASSFGDNYGYTF.

This sequence joins TRBV7-6 and TRBJ2-1; D possibly corresponds to TRBD2 (5 bases). Between the trimmed V and J ends, which lost 5 bases and 2 bases, there was a span of 10 bases. The CDR3 runs 14 residues. Germline values: CDR1 SGHVS, CDR2 FNYEAQ. The CDR3 protein is CASSPEGPYNEQFF. In DNA form, the CDR3 reads TGTGCCAGCAGCCCTGAGGGCCCCTACAATGAGCAGTTCTTC.

This clone was counted between two and nine times. The chain recombines TRBV6-5 with TRBJ2-7, with D possibly being TRBD1 (8 bases). Germline values: CDR1 MNHEY, CDR2 SVGAGI. Trimming left V 5 bases short and J 3 bases short, with 17 bases between. The CDR3 runs 15 residues. The CDR3 is CASSPRTGRDYEQYF. CDR3 nucleotide sequence: TGTGCCAGCAGTCCTAGGACAGGGAGGGACTACGAGCAGTACTTC.

The chain employs TRBV7-9 and TRBJ2-5, with 9 bases aligning to TRBD1. From germline, CDR1 is SEHNR and CDR2 FQNEAQ (reference sequence). This CDR3 is 17 amino acids long. Trimming at V came to 5 bases and at J to 5 bases, leaving 15 bases not matched to a gene. Here the CDR3 reads CASSLGQGPSEGETQYF. CDR3 DNA: TGTGCCAGCAGCCTCGGACAGGGGCCATCGGAGGGGGAGACCCAGTACTTC.

This clone was found once. This chain joins TRBV11-2 and TRBJ2-2; D is perhaps TRBD2 (6 bases). CDR1 and CDR2 from the germline V gene are SGHAT and FQNNGV. The CDR3 spans 17 residues. Trimming took 5 bases from V and 6 from J, leaving 22 bases between them. The CDR3: CASSLNYEGPGAGELFF. The CDR3 DNA follows: TGTGCCAGCAGCCTAAATTACGAGGGACCGGGAGCCGGGGAGCTGTTTTTT.

The chain recombines TRBV18 with TRBJ2-7; the match to TRBD1 covers 8 bases. V shed 1 base and J 4 bases; nucleotides not matched to a gene: 3. The CDR3 has 14 amino acids. Germline V CDR1 and CDR2: KGHSH, LQKENI. CDR3 nucleotides: TGTGCCAGCTCACCACGGCAGGGGGCTTACGAGCAGTACTTC. Translation gives CASSPRQGAYEQYF.

This sequence joins TRBV2 and TRBJ2-7; no definite D call. This CDR3 has 15 amino acids. Deletions cut 3 bases from V and 4 bases from J, with 16 bases between. From germline, CDR1 is SNHLY and CDR2 FYNNEI. The CDR3 spells CASSEVPWANYEQYF. CDR3 in DNA: TGTGCCAGCAGTGAGGTTCCGTGGGCAAATTACGAGCAGTACTTC.

This sequence joins TRBV5-4 and TRBJ2-6, with D possibly being TRBD1 or TRBD2 (5 bases each). The CDR3 spans 17 residues. Between the trimmed V and J ends, which lost 4 bases and 0 bases, there was a span of 14 bases. Germline V gene sequence: CDR1 SGHNT, CDR2 YYREEE (reference sequence). The CDR3, as DNA: TGTGCCAGCAGCCCCGGGGACGCGCACTCTGGGGCCAACGTCCTGACTTTC. This encodes CASSPGDAHSGANVLTF.

The J gene is TRBJ2-3, the V gene TRBV19; no definite D call. Germline CDR1 reads LNHDA; CDR2 reads SQIVND (reference sequence). Trimming removed 4 bases at V and 6 bases at J, with 11 bases between. The CDR3 is 13 residues long. As DNA, the CDR3 is TGTGCCAGTAGTACTACCAGGTCCGATACGCAGTATTTT. This gives the protein CASSTTRSDTQYF.

On this clone itself: At one end, the junction sequence differs from germline, possibly due to a read error. This chain joins TRBV27 and TRBJ2-7, with D maybe TRBD2 (5 bases). The CDR3 runs to 11 residues. Per germline, CDR1 MNHEY and CDR2 SMNVEV (reference sequence). In DNA form, the CDR3 reads TGTGTCAGCGGTGGGTCACGCGAGCAGTACTTC. It translates to CVSGGSREQYF.

The count of this clone is one. V and J are TRBV19 and TRBJ2-1, with 10 positions matching TRBD2. CDR3 length: 15 amino acids. Germline V lookup: CDR1 LNHDA, CDR2 SQIVND (reference sequence). V gave up 1 base and J gave up 4 bases; unmatched junction bases: 1. The CDR3 DNA sequence: TGTGCCAGTAGTATAGGGACTAGCGGATACAATGAGCAGTTCTTC. Its protein is CASSIGTSGYNEQFF.